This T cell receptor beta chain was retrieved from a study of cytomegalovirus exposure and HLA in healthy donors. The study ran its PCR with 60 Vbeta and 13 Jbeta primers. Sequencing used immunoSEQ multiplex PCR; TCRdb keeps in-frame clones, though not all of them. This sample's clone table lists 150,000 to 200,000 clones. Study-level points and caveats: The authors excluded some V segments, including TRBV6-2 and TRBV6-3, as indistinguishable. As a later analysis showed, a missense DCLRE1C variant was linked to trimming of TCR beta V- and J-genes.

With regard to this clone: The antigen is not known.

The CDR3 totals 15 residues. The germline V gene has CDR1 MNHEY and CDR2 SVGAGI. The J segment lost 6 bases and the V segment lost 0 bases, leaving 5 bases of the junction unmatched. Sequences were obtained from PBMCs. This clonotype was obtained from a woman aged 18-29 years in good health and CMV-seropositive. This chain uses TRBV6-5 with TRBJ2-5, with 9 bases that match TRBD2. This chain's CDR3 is CASSYSSSGVKTQYF. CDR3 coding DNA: TGTGCCAGCAGTTACTCGTCTAGCGGGGTCAAGACCCAGTACTTC.